Below, 25 T cell receptor beta chains from the same sample are listed, as sequenced in a study of shared clonotypes between healthy human individuals. The protocol was immunoSEQ multiplex PCR, while the TCRdb copy is restricted to in-frame clones and leaves out a portion. The sample consists of some 1,100,000 clones, about 84% of them appearing once. The sequenced material came from memory CD4+ T cells from PBMCs. Specified subset: CD45RA-negative fraction. These receptors were obtained from a man between 18 and 29 years old in good health. Some clones in this sample may be carry-over from other donors' samples.

This chain joins TRBV18 and TRBJ1-4; TRBD1 matches at 7 bases. With 6 bases clipped from V and 3 bases from J, the junction kept 13 bases outside the gene matches. There are 17 residues in the CDR3. Germline CDR1 is KGHSH and CDR2 is LQKENI. CDR3 residues: CASSRQGVIAANEKLFF. CDR3 sequence (DNA): TGTGCCAGCTCTCGACAGGGTGTAATCGCGGCTAATGAAAAACTGTTTTTT.

This chain links TRBV5-1 with TRBJ1-1; TRBD1 might be the D (6 bases). The CDR3 consists of 15 residues. Germline V gives CDR1 SGHRS, CDR2 YFSETQ. Trimming removed 4 bases at V and 2 bases at J, with 15 bases between. The CDR3 here is CASSRALDRNTEAFF. CDR3 sequence (DNA): TGCGCCAGCAGCAGAGCCTTGGACAGAAACACTGAAGCTTTCTTT.

This clone was observed once. The chain joins TRBV13 to TRBJ2-3; unclear D gene. The germline CDR1 and CDR2 sequences are PRHDT and FYEKMQ (reference sequence). V lost 4 bases, J lost 0 bases, and 14 bases lay in between. The length of the CDR3 is 16 residues. The CDR3 loop reads CASSSSGRVSTDTQYF. CDR3 nucleotides: TGTGCCAGCAGCTCGTCTGGACGGGTTAGCACAGATACGCAGTATTTT. Full variable domain (remainder filled in from reference TRBV13 and TRBJ2-3): AAGVIQSPRHLIKEKRETATLKCYPIPRHDTVYWYQQGPGQDPQFLISFYEKMQSDKGSIPDRFSAQQFSDYHSELNMSSLELGDSALYFCASSSSGRVSTDTQYFGPGTRLTVL.

The genes are TRBV4-2 and TRBJ2-1, with 13 bases fitting TRBD2. V lost 4 bases, J lost 2 bases, and 2 bases stayed unmatched. The germline V gene has CDR1 LGHNA and CDR2 YNFKEQ. The CDR3 has 16 residues. The CDR3 region has the DNA TGTGCCAGCAGCCCGGGACTAGCGGGACCCTACAATGAGCAGTTCTTC. Its translation is CASSPGLAGPYNEQFF.

This clone was seen only a few times. The chain recombines TRBV6-1 with TRBJ1-2; D is ambiguous. The ends were cut back, 1 base at V and 4 bases at J, with 10 bases in the middle. The CDR3 is 14 amino acids. The germline V gene has CDR1 MNHNS and CDR2 SASEGT. CDR3 loop: CASSEVPIIYGYTF. The CDR3 DNA reads as TGTGCCAGCAGTGAAGTCCCGATTATCTATGGCTACACCTTC.

The V call is TRBV27, the J call TRBJ1-1; 9 positions match TRBD1. The CDR3 extends over 13 amino acids. The junction had 5 bases not matched to a gene; V was cut back by 8 bases and J by 4 bases. CDR1 MNHEY and CDR2 SMNVEV come from the germline V gene (reference sequence). The CDR3 DNA is TGTGCCAGCCACCGGGACAGGGCCACTGAAGCTTTCTTT. Protein: CASHRDRATEAFF.

The chain carries TRBV4-1 and TRBJ2-7; D gene uncertain. Germline CDR1 reads MGHRA; CDR2 reads YSYEKL. This CDR3 has 13 residues. Trimming removed 1 base at V and 3 bases at J, with 7 bases between. The CDR3: CASSQAPFYEQYF. The DNA of the CDR3 is TGCGCCAGCAGCCAAGCCCCCTTCTACGAGCAGTACTTC.

The rearrangement links TRBV2 to TRBJ1-5; D remains ambiguous. CDR3 length: 13 amino acids. The germline V gene has CDR1 SNHLY and CDR2 FYNNEI. V was pared by 6 bases and J by 7 bases, with 13 bases between. The CDR3 DNA is TGTGCCAGCAGCCCCGGGCCCCCGCAGCCCCAGCATTTT. Translating it yields CASSPGPPQPQHF. Complete variable domain (other parts from reference TRBV2 and TRBJ1-5): EPEVTQTPSHQVTQMGQEVILRCVPISNHLYFYWYRQILGQKVEFLVSFYNNEISEKSEIFDDQFSVERPDGSNFTLKIRSTKLEDSAMYFCASSPGPPQPQHFGDGTRLSIL.

With regard to this clone: Additional DNA sequences in this sample encode the identical CDR3. The chain carries TRBV18 and TRBJ2-3, with unresolved D. Germline CDR1 KGHSH, CDR2 LQKENI. Between the trimmed V and J ends, which lost 3 bases and 6 bases, there was a span of 7 bases. The CDR3 runs to 12 residues. CDR3 amino acids: CASSPKGDTQYF. In DNA, the CDR3 is TGTGCCAGCTCACCTAAAGGGGATACGCAGTATTTT. The full variable domain, in which reference TRBV18 and TRBJ2-3 provide the parts outside the CDR3, is NAGVMQNPRHLVRRRGQEARLRCSPMKGHSHVYWYRQLPEEGLKFMVYLQKENIIDESGMPKERFSAEFPKEGPSILRIQQVVRGDSAAYFCASSPKGDTQYFGPGTRLTVL.

The chain recombines TRBV15 with TRBJ2-7; maybe TRBD2 (6 bases). CDR3 length: 16 residues. Germline CDR1 reads LNHNV; CDR2 reads YYDKDF (reference sequence). V was trimmed by 3 bases and J by 3 bases, leaving 18 bases between them. This CDR3 is CATSSHPRDFNYEQYF. DNA for the CDR3: TGTGCCACCAGCAGTCACCCCCGGGACTTCAACTACGAGCAGTACTTC.

This chain joins TRBV4-1 and TRBJ2-1; 7 bases are shared with TRBD2. CDR1 is MGHRA and CDR2 is YSYEKL in the germline V gene. The CDR3 extends over 13 amino acids. V dropped 0 bases and J dropped 10; count of bases not matched to a gene: 3. DNA of the CDR3: TGCGCCAGCAGCCAAGATTGGGGGGGGGAGCAGTTCTTC. It is translated as CASSQDWGGEQFF.

The J gene is TRBJ1-1, the V gene TRBV20-1; D may be TRBD1 (5 bases). Germline V gives CDR1 DFQATT, CDR2 SNEGSKA (reference sequence). This CDR3 has 11 residues. V was trimmed by 6 bases and J by 6 bases, leaving 11 bases between them. The CDR3 loop reads CSAPRGAEAFF. CDR3 bases: TGCAGTGCCCCCCGGGGGGCTGAAGCTTTCTTT.

The rearrangement uses TRBV5-1 and TRBJ2-1; 7 bases match TRBD2. Per germline, CDR1 SGHRS and CDR2 YFSETQ. The V gene end was trimmed by 1 base and the J gene end by 4 bases; junction bases not matched to a gene: 2. This CDR3 is 14 amino acids long. The CDR3 reads CASSLSGEYNEQFF. The CDR3 DNA sequence: TGCGCCAGCAGCTTGAGCGGGGAGTACAATGAGCAGTTCTTC.

The chain recombines TRBV11-2 with TRBJ2-3; D is possibly TRBD2 (6 bases). The CDR3 has 15 residues. Germline V gene lookup returns CDR1 SGHAT and CDR2 FQNNGV. The ends were cut back, 6 bases at V and 1 base at J, with 14 bases in the middle. The CDR3 region is CASRGQAGRTDTQYF. CDR3 nucleotide sequence: TGTGCCAGCAGGGGCCAGGCGGGGCGCACAGATACGCAGTATTTT. The variable domain in full, completed from reference TRBV11-2 and TRBJ2-3, reads EAGVAQSPRYKIIEKRQSVAFWCNPISGHATLYWYQQILGQGPKLLIQFQNNGVVDDSQLPKDRFSAERLKGVDSTLKIQPAKLEDSAVYLCASRGQAGRTDTQYFGPGTRLTVL.

The CDR3 DNA follows: TGTGCCAGCAGTGCGGGGGGACAGGGGGCTGTTGAAGCTTTCTTT. Translated, it gives CASSAGGQGAVEAFF. The chain couples TRBV28 to TRBJ1-1, with 12 positions matching TRBD1. V gave up 5 bases and J gave up 7 bases; unmatched junction bases: 8. Germline-derived CDR1 and CDR2 are MDHEN and SYDVKM. The CDR3 has 15 amino acids.

The chain joins TRBV6-5 to TRBJ2-1; no definite D call. V was cut by 6 bases and J by 7 bases, with 10 bases left in between. Per germline, CDR1 MNHEY and CDR2 SVGAGI. This CDR3 has 12 residues. CDR3 sequence (DNA): TGTGCCAGCAGCCCTACTACTAATGAGCAGTTCTTC. As protein: CASSPTTNEQFF.

In DNA form, the CDR3 reads TGTGCCAGCAGCTACGACAGGGTGATGGGCATTCAGTACTTC. It encodes CASSYDRVMGIQYF. The chain links TRBV7-2 to TRBJ2-4; 7 bases are shared with TRBD1. This CDR3 has 14 residues. V lost 4 bases and J lost 9; bases outside the gene matches: 9. CDR1 and CDR2 from the germline V gene are SGHTA and FQGNSA.

This clone has more than one count but fewer than ten. The chain employs TRBV2 and TRBJ2-4; 11 bases match TRBD2. The V gene end was trimmed by 5 bases and the J gene end by 9 bases; junction bases not matched to a gene: 9. The CDR3 runs 15 residues. Per the germline V gene, CDR1 is SNHLY and CDR2 is FYNNEI. CDR3 bases: TGTGCCAGCAGTTTAGCGGGAGGGAGCCCAGTCATTCAGTACTTC. Translation gives CASSLAGGSPVIQYF.

Only a few counts were recorded for this clone. The chain couples TRBV11-2 to TRBJ2-2; 7 nucleotides agree with TRBD2. Unmatched junction bases numbered 10, after V lost 5 bases and J lost 7 bases. The CDR3 totals 15 residues. Germline V gene lookup returns CDR1 SGHAT and CDR2 FQNNGV. In DNA form, the CDR3 reads TGTGCCAGCAGCCGGACTAGGGTGGGGAACGGGGAGCTGTTTTTT. Protein: CASSRTRVGNGELFF.

This clone was seen only a few times. V gene TRBV7-2 combines with J gene TRBJ1-2, with TRBD1 matching over 7 bases. Germline V CDR1 and CDR2: SGHTA, FQGNSA. This CDR3 has 15 amino acids. V trimming: 5 bases; J trimming: 5 bases; junction bases outside the gene matches: 11. The CDR3 nucleotides are TGTGCCAGCAGCGTACAGTCGGGACAGAAATATGGCTACACCTTC. It encodes CASSVQSGQKYGYTF.

CDR3 nucleotide sequence: TGTGCCAGCAGCCGTACCGTGGGCGAGCAGTACTTC. It encodes CASSRTVGEQYF. V gene TRBV27 combines with J gene TRBJ2-7; D not resolved. Germline values: CDR1 MNHEY, CDR2 SMNVEV (reference sequence). The ends were cut back, 6 bases at V and 6 bases at J, with 12 bases in the middle. The CDR3 loop spans 12 amino acids.

The J gene is TRBJ2-5, the V gene TRBV10-3; D may be TRBD2 (5 bases). CDR3 length: 13 amino acids. The germline V and J ends were trimmed by 6 bases and 4 bases, with 12 bases remaining between them. Germline loops: CDR1 ENHRY, CDR2 SYGVKD. CDR3 region: CAIRTTEIETQYF. Written as DNA, the CDR3 is TGTGCCATCAGGACTACCGAAATAGAGACCCAGTACTTC.

The CDR3 DNA follows: TGTGCCACCCGCAGGGGGCGGGGAAGGGTCGATCGTGGCACTGAAGCTTTCTTT. Its translation is CATRRGRGRVDRGTEAFF. The chain uses TRBV7-8 and TRBJ1-1, with 8 bases aligning to TRBD1. The CDR3 extends over 18 amino acids. CDR1 and CDR2 (germline): SGHVS, FQNEAQ. The J segment lost 4 bases and the V segment lost 10 bases, leaving 23 bases of the junction unmatched.

There are a few counts of this clone. V and J are TRBV2 and TRBJ2-1; 7 bases line up with TRBD1. V gave up 7 bases and J gave up 7 bases; unmatched junction bases: 7. This CDR3 spans 13 amino acids. Germline CDR1 and CDR2: SNHLY and FYNNEI. The CDR3 DNA is TGTGCCAGCAACTGGAACAGGGGTAATGAGCAGTTCTTC. Its protein product is CASNWNRGNEQFF.

The chain uses TRBV5-4 and TRBJ2-5; 7 bases are shared with TRBD2. The DNA end is more similar to TRBJ2-7, so the J call may be wrong. The CDR3 contains 17 residues. Germline V gene lookup returns CDR1 SGHNT and CDR2 YYREEE (reference sequence). In DNA form, the CDR3 reads TGTGCCAGCAGCTTGGGTGGCGTCGGGGGGAACCCCTACGAGCAGTACTTC. It translates to CASSLGGVGGNPYEQYF.